The present T cell receptor (beta chain) was sequenced within a study of cytomegalovirus exposure and HLA in healthy donors. Primers for the PCR totalled 60 Vbeta and 13 Jbeta. The data were produced by immunoSEQ multiplex PCR, yet TCRdb's version contains in-frame clones alone and is incomplete. In the table there are approximately 190,000 clones, roughly 80% of which are singletons. Germline CDR1 is SGHNT and CDR2 is YYREEE (reference sequence). CDR3 length: 14 amino acids. V lost 0 bases and J lost 0, with 6 bases in between. Worth noting for this clone: Its matching antigen is unknown.

Broader study findings: Presence/absence results assume similar sequencing depth per donor, which may not hold. Some 17,000 TCR beta sequences were associated with HLA alleles at 0.05 false discovery rate in a later analysis. Data from an earlier analysis indicated that most TCR beta V segments were productive either about 90% or about 30% of the time. The authors confirmed in vitro that three CMV-associated chains were specific for CMV antigens.

Sequencing was carried out using PBMCs. This receptor was obtained from a woman in her twenties or thirties in good health and CMV-seropositive. The chain recombines TRBV5-4 with TRBJ1-1; D gene unclear. The CDR3 loop is CASSLGLMNTEAFF. The CDR3 DNA sequence: TGTGCCAGCAGCTTGGGGCTTATGAACACTGAAGCTTTCTTT. Looking up the rest from reference TRBV5-4 and TRBJ1-1 gives the full variable domain: ETGVTQSPTHLIKTRGQQVTLRCSSQSGHNTVSWYQQALGQGPQFIFQYYREEENGRGNFPPRFSGLQFPNYSSELNVNALELDDSALYLCASSLGLMNTEAFFGQGTRLTVV.